What follows describes a single T cell receptor (beta chain). The protocol was immunoSEQ multiplex PCR, while the TCRdb copy is restricted to in-frame clones and leaves out a portion. The table includes 50,000 to 70,000 clones, 70% to 90% detected once. Germline CDR1 and CDR2: SGHRS and YFSETQ. V dropped 4 bases and J dropped 6 bases, with 23 bases sitting between them. This CDR3 contains 17 residues. The data are from a study of OX40 agonist ivuxolimab in advanced cancers. The receptor was isolated from an adult with an advanced solid tumor such as melanoma, head and neck, liver or kidney cancer. The V call is TRBV5-1, the J call TRBJ2-1, with D tentatively TRBD2 (6 bases). The material sequenced was CD4+ or CD8+ T cells sorted from blood, taken in a trial of the OX40 agonist ivuxolimab. CDR3 nucleotides: TGCGCCAGCAGCCTGAGACTGGGCGTCCGGAGGGGCAATGAGCAGTTCTTC. Amino acid sequence: CASSLRLGVRRGNEQFF.